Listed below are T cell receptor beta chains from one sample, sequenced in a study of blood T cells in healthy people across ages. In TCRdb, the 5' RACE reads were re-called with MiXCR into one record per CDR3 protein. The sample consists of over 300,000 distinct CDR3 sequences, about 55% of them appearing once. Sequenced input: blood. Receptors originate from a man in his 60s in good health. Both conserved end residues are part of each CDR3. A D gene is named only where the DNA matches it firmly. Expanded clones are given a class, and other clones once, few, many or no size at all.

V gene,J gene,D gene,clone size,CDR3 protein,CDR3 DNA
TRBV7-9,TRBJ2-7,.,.,CASSSRLGGQYEQYF,TGTGCCAGCAGCTCCCGTCTTGGGGGGCAATACGAGCAGTACTTC
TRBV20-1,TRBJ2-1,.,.,CSPIAAPINEQFF,TGCAGTCCCATAGCGGCCCCTATCAATGAGCAGTTCTTC
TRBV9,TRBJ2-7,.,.,CASSVEVWGLGREQYF,TGTGCCAGCAGCGTAGAGGTGTGGGGACTCGGGCGCGAGCAGTACTTC
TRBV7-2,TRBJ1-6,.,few,CASSQRLISPLHF,TGTGCCAGCAGCCAACGACTAATCTCACCCCTCCACTTT
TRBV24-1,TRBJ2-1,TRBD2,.,CATARGGGNEQFF,TGTGCCACCGCCCGGGGGGGTGGGAATGAGCAGTTCTTC
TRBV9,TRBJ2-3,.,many,CASSPGASDFTDTQYF,TGTGCCAGCAGCCCCGGCGCGAGTGATTTCACAGATACGCAGTATTTT
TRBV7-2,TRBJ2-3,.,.,CASSLGSAPGTDTQYF,TGTGCCAGCAGCTTAGGATCGGCACCCGGGACAGATACGCAGTATTTT
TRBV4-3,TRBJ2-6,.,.,CASSRDTGFSGANVLTF,TGCGCCAGCAGCCGAGATACAGGATTCTCTGGGGCCAACGTCCTGACTTTC
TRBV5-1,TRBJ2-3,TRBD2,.,CASSPGLGPSTDTQYF,TGCGCCAGCAGCCCGGGACTAGGCCCTAGCACAGATACGCAGTATTTT
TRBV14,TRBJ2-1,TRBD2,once,CASSPYSGFYNEQFF,TGTGCCAGCAGCCCCTATAGCGGGTTTTACAATGAGCAGTTCTTC
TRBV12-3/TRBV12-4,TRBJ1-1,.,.,CASSPRTGMNTEAFF,TGTGCCAGCAGTCCCCGGACGGGAATGAACACTGAAGCTTTCTTT
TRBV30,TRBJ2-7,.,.,CAWSRGTPGAVGGYEQYF,TGTGCCTGGAGTCGAGGAACCCCGGGAGCAGTAGGGGGCTACGAGCAGTACTTC
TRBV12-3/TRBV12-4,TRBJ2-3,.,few,CASSRMSADTQYF,TGTGCCAGCAGCAGAATGTCGGCAGATACGCAGTATTTT
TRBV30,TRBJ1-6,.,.,CAWSRSSYNSPLHF,TGTGCCTGGAGTAGGAGCTCCTATAATTCACCCCTCCACTTT
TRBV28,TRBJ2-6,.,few,CASSLRTAYRSGANVLTF,TGTGCCAGCAGTTTACGGACAGCTTACCGCTCTGGGGCCAACGTCCTGACTTTC
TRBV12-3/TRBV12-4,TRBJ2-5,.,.,CASSAHGMFEQYF,TGTGCCAGCAGCGCCCACGGGATGTTTGAGCAGTACTTC
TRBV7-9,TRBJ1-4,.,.,CAGEFGDKLFF,TGTGCCGGGGAATTCGGTGACAAACTGTTTTTT
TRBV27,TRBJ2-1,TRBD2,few,CASSSPPGLAGAEQFF,TGTGCCAGCAGTTCCCCCCCGGGACTAGCGGGAGCTGAGCAGTTCTTC
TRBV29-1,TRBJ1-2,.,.,CSVNQGSYGYTF,TGCAGCGTTAATCAGGGTAGCTATGGCTACACCTTC
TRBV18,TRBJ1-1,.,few,CASSPSYRDNTEAFF,TGTGCCAGCTCACCATCCTACAGGGATAACACTGAAGCTTTCTTT
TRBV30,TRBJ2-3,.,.,CAWSNPDTQYF,TGTGCCTGGAGTAACCCAGATACGCAGTATTTT
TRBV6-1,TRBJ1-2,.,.,CASTPNGGAHYGYTF,TGTGCCAGCACTCCGAACGGGGGTGCACACTATGGCTACACCTTC
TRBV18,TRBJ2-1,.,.,CASSLDLGVDNEQFF,TGTGCCAGCTCCCTCGATTTGGGGGTCGACAATGAGCAGTTCTTC
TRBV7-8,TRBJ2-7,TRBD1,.,CASSPYGQGAEDEQYF,TGTGCCAGCAGCCCTTACGGACAGGGCGCTGAGGACGAGCAGTACTTC
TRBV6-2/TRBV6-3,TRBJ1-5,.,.,CASSYPGGNQPQHF,TGTGCCAGCAGTTACCCGGGGGGCAATCAGCCCCAGCATTTT
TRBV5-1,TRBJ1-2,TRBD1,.,CASSTSDRVDGYTF,TGCGCCAGCAGCACCTCAGACAGGGTTGATGGCTACACCTTC
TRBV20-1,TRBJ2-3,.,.,CSAKGPTDTQYF,TGCAGTGCTAAGGGACCTACAGATACGCAGTATTTT
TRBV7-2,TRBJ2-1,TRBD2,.,CASSLKREALNIQFF,TGTGCCAGCAGCTTAAAGCGGGAAGCCCTAAACATTCAGTTCTTC
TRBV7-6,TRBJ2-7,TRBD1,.,CASSPLRTGGWYEQYF,TGTGCCAGCAGTCCCCTCCGGACAGGGGGCTGGTACGAGCAGTACTTC
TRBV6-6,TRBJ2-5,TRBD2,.,CASSYPSGQETQYF,TGTGCCAGCAGTTACCCTAGCGGCCAAGAGACCCAGTACTTC
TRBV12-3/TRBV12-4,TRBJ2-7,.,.,CASRQTRRTEQYF,TGTGCCAGCAGGCAGACTAGGAGGACAGAGCAGTACTTC
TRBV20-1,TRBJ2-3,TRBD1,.,CSAFPGQADTQYF,TGCAGTGCGTTTCCGGGACAGGCAGATACGCAGTATTTT
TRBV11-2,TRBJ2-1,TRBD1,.,CASSTGDRGPHNEQFF,TGTGCCAGCAGCACCGGGGACAGGGGGCCTCATAATGAGCAGTTCTTC
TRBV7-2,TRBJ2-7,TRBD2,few,CASSLASGSSEQYF,TGTGCCAGCAGCTTGGCAAGCGGGAGTTCCGAGCAGTACTTC
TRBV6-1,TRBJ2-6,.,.,CARTPPGVGANVLTF,TGTGCCCGCACGCCGCCTGGAGTTGGGGCCAACGTCCTGACTTTC
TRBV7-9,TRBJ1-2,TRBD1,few,CAGGQGDRGYTF,TGTGCCGGAGGACAGGGCGACCGTGGCTACACCTTC
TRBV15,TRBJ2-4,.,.,CATSGPGEEQYF,TGTGCCACCAGCGGACCAGGGGAGGAGCAGTACTTC
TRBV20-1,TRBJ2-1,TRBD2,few,CSASGGGAYNEQFF,TGCAGTGCTTCGGGGGGAGGGGCCTACAATGAGCAGTTCTTC
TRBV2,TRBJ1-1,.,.,CASSEAGRANTEAFF,TGTGCCAGCAGTGAAGCGGGACGGGCAAACACTGAAGCTTTCTTT
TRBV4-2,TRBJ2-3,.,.,CASSQALSAGRPDTQYF,TGTGCCAGCAGCCAAGCATTGTCGGCGGGGAGACCAGATACGCAGTATTTT
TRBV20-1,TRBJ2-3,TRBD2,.,CSVPSGTSGPDTQYF,TGCAGTGTTCCTTCCGGGACTAGCGGTCCAGATACGCAGTATTTT
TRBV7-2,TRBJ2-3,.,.,CASSYRAGADTQYF,TGTGCCAGCAGCTACAGGGCGGGCGCAGATACGCAGTATTTT
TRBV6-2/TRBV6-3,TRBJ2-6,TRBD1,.,CASSRDSPFSGANVLTF,TGTGCCAGCAGTCGGGACAGCCCGTTTTCTGGGGCCAACGTCCTGACTTTC
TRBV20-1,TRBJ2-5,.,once,CSARVGGIGTGQETQYF,TGCAGTGCTAGAGTGGGGGGGATAGGGACAGGTCAGGAGACCCAGTACTTC
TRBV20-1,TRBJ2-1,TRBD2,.,CSASPPSGRVGEQFF,TGCAGTGCTAGTCCCCCTAGCGGGAGGGTCGGTGAGCAGTTCTTC